The T cell receptor (beta chain) described here comes from a study of shared clonotypes between healthy human individuals. Turning to the study itself: A donor's plate count was three for CD4 naive and three for CD4 memory; CD8 naive had two and CD8 memory one. Findings of the study overall: The donor pool, a small one, limited the genetic and exposure-history diversity represented.

CD45RO-negative, CCR7-selected cells formed the naive CD8 fraction, which excluded terminally differentiated effector memory CD45RA+ cells. The repertoire was sequenced with immunoSEQ multiplex PCR; TCRdb's copy has only in-frame clones and lacks some. Of about 680,000 clones in the sample, just over 90% were seen once. About this clone itself: Its antigen is undetermined.

The V end lost 5 bases, the J end lost 5 bases, and 19 bases lay between the germline ends. Germline V gives CDR1 SGHTA, CDR2 FQGNSA. The CDR3 is 15 amino acids. The V and J genes are TRBV7-2 and TRBJ2-7; the D gene is possibly TRBD1 (7 bases). This TCR was recovered from a man aged 30 to 39 in good health. Source material: naive CD8+ T cells sorted from blood. The CDR3 region is CASSRQGLGADEQYF. The CDR3 coding sequence is TGTGCCAGCAGCCGACAGGGACTTGGTGCGGACGAGCAGTACTTC. Complete variable domain (other parts from reference TRBV7-2 and TRBJ2-7): GAGVSQSPSNKVTEKGKDVELRCDPISGHTALYWYRQSLGQGLEFLIYFQGNSAPDKSGLPSDRFSAERTGGSVSTLTIQRTQQEDSAVYLCASSRQGLGADEQYFGPGTRLTVT.